The 16 T cell receptor beta chains reported below all come from one sample, sequenced in a study of T cells in Graves' hyperthyroidism and ophthalmopathy. Amplified TCR beta CDR3 regions came from RNA transcripts. Researchers ran a first-round RT-PCR on the TCR CDR3 using the HTBI primer set. Each CDR3 protein is one row after TCRdb ran MiXCR on the multiplex PCR reads. The sample records roughly 700,000 distinct CDR3 sequences, 30% to 40% being singletons. Material: blood. These receptors came from a woman aged 35 to 49 with Graves' hyperthyroidism.

This clonotype was observed at least ten times. V gene TRBV7-8 combines with J gene TRBJ2-7; 9 bases line up with TRBD1. CDR3 length equals 16 residues. J gave up 4 bases and V 6 bases, and 13 bases lay outside the gene matches. Germline V gene lookup returns CDR1 SGHVS and CDR2 FQNEAQ. As DNA, the CDR3 is TGTGCCAGCAGGACGCCGGGACAGGGAACCCGATACGAGCAGTACTTC. This encodes CASRTPGQGTRYEQYF.

This clonotype occurred many times. The chain recombines TRBV29-1 with TRBJ2-5, with D hard to call. Germline V gene lookup returns CDR1 SQVTM and CDR2 ANQGSEA. The CDR3 loop spans 12 amino acids. Trimming cost V 1 base and J 4 bases, with 7 bases left between them. The DNA for the CDR3 is TGCAGCGTTGAAGTCCCGGGAGAGACCCAGTACTTC. As protein: CSVEVPGETQYF.

This clonotype was counted only a few times. A read error may be the cause here, since a much bigger clone is one base away. This chain connects TRBV15 to TRBJ1-2; D not resolved. V lost 5 bases to trimming and J lost 4 bases, with 8 bases between them. The CDR3 has 12 amino acids. Germline CDR1 reads LNHNV; CDR2 reads YYDKDF (reference sequence). The CDR3, as DNA: TGTGCCACCAGCCCCGGGCGCTATGGCTACACCTTC. It is translated as CATSPGRYGYTF. Together with reference TRBV15 and TRBJ1-2, the CDR3 gives the full variable domain: DAMVIQNPRYQVTQFGKPVTLSCSQTLNHNVMYWYQQKSSQAPKLLFHYYDKDFNNEADTPDNFQSRRPNTSFCFLDIRSPGLGDTAMYLCATSPGRYGYTFGSGTRLTVV.

V is TRBV11-2 and J is TRBJ2-7; 8 bases are a match to TRBD1. Germline trimming cut 4 bases from V and 2 bases from J; bases unmatched to any gene: 25. Germline CDR1 reads SGHAT; CDR2 reads FQNNGV. This CDR3 spans 21 amino acids. CDR3 region: CASSSVALRTGTLIGPYEQYF. As DNA, the CDR3 is TGTGCCAGCAGCTCCGTGGCGCTGCGGACAGGGACCTTAATTGGGCCCTACGAGCAGTACTTC.

Many counts were recorded for this clonotype. Compared with germline, one end of the junction differs, possibly owing to a read error. CDR3 loop: CASSETAKYGYTF. DNA of the CDR3: TGCGCCAGCAGTGAAACAGCTAAATATGGCTACACCTTC. The chain couples TRBV10-2 to TRBJ1-2; no definite D call. Germline V gene sequence: CDR1 WSHSY, CDR2 SAAADI. CDR3 length: 13 amino acids.

This clonotype has just one count. This may stem from a read error, because a much larger clone lies one nucleotide away. The rearrangement uses TRBV25-1 and TRBJ2-7, with D uncertain. Looked up from germline, CDR1 is MGHDK and CDR2 is SYGVNS. Trimming removed 7 bases at V and 3 bases at J, with 7 bases between. This CDR3 spans 11 amino acids. CDR3 loop: CASTRNYEQYF. The DNA of the CDR3 is TGTGCCAGCACCCGGAACTACGAGCAGTACTTC.

The CDR3 spells CSVESQLAGYSYNEQFF. The DNA of the CDR3 is TGCAGCGTTGAGTCCCAACTAGCGGGCTACTCCTACAATGAGCAGTTCTTC. The chain combines TRBV29-1 with TRBJ2-1; 9 bases align to TRBD2. Germline assignment: CDR1 SQVTM and CDR2 ANQGSEA. The V segment lost 3 bases and the J segment 0 bases; nucleotides outside the gene matches: 9. CDR3 size: 17 residues.

Comments on this clonotype: The junction departs from germline at one end; a sequencing error may be responsible. The V call is TRBV10-3, the J call TRBJ1-2; TRBD1 might be the D (5 bases). The CDR3 spans 15 residues. Germline loops: CDR1 ENHRY, CDR2 SYGVKD. For the CDR3, the DNA is TGTGCCAGCAGTTACTCAGGGAACGATAACTATGGCTACACCTTC. Protein product: CASSYSGNDNYGYTF.

The gene calls are TRBV10-3 and TRBJ2-7; D possibly uses TRBD1 or TRBD2 (5 bases each). Germline CDR1 is ENHRY and CDR2 is SYGVKD. The CDR3 length is 14 residues. Trimming stripped 3 bases from V and 4 bases from J, with 13 bases between. The CDR3 spells CAISEIWDGYEQYF. DNA of the CDR3: TGTGCCATCAGTGAAATATGGGACGGGTACGAGCAGTACTTC.

Concerning this clonotype: This may be a read error: a much more frequent sequence differs by one nucleotide. This rearrangement joins TRBV20-1 to TRBJ2-7; possible D gene TRBD1, 6 bases. Trimming removed 0 bases at V and 3 bases at J, with 15 bases between. Germline-derived CDR1 and CDR2 are DFQATT and SNEGSKA (reference sequence). This CDR3 spans 15 amino acids. The CDR3 spells CSARDSGTKSYEQYF. The CDR3 DNA reads TGCAGTGCTAGAGACTCCGGGACAAAGAGCTACGAGCAGTACTTC.

This clonotype was seen ten or more times. CDR3 region: CASKQGYGYTF. CDR3 sequence (DNA): TGTGCCAGTAAGCAGGGATATGGCTACACCTTC. The V and J genes are TRBV19 and TRBJ1-2; weak D call: TRBD1 (5 bases). The length of the CDR3 is 11 residues. Germline V lookup: CDR1 LNHDA, CDR2 SQIVND (reference sequence). V lost 7 bases to trimming and J lost 5 bases, with 8 bases between them.

This clonotype was seen once. A much more abundant neighbour one base away suggests this may be a read error. This chain joins TRBV19 and TRBJ1-2; 8 positions agree with TRBD1. Germline loops: CDR1 LNHDA, CDR2 SQIVND (reference sequence). The CDR3 is 14 residues long. The CDR3 nucleotides are TGTGCCAGTAGGGCAGGGGGCTTGGGCTATGGCTGCACCTTC. Protein sequence: CASRAGGLGYGCTF.

The chain recombines TRBV20-1 with TRBJ2-7; D is perhaps TRBD1 (6 bases). The germline CDR1 and CDR2 sequences are DFQATT and SNEGSKA (reference sequence). Between the trimmed V and J ends, which lost 5 bases and 6 bases, there was a span of 17 bases. The CDR3 runs 13 residues. The CDR3 here is CSACKIRGFEQYF. As DNA, the CDR3 is TGCAGTGCTTGCAAGATCAGGGGATTCGAGCAGTACTTC.

This clonotype has ten or more counts. This sequence joins TRBV7-2 and TRBJ2-5; weak D call: TRBD2 (5 bases). The ends were cut back, 3 bases at V and 0 bases at J, with 14 bases in the middle. The CDR3 has 16 residues. In germline, CDR1 is SGHTA, CDR2 FQGNSA. The CDR3 DNA is TGTGCCAGCAGCTTGAACGGCGGGCGAAACCAAGAGACCCAGTACTTC. The encoded protein is CASSLNGGRNQETQYF.

This chain joins TRBV6-5 and TRBJ1-1; D remains unclear. This CDR3 has 15 amino acids. Germline loops: CDR1 MNHEY, CDR2 SVGAGI. The V and J ends lost 0 bases and 4 bases respectively, with 12 bases between them. This CDR3 is CASSYSRLVSTEAFF. CDR3 DNA: TGTGCCAGCAGTTACTCTCGCCTAGTAAGCACTGAAGCTTTCTTT.

This clonotype was counted many times. V gene TRBV25-1 combines with J gene TRBJ1-2; the D is unclear. V lost 5 bases to trimming and J lost 2 bases, with 12 bases between them. Looked up from germline, CDR1 is MGHDK and CDR2 is SYGVNS. This CDR3 comprises 14 residues. The CDR3 DNA sequence: TGTGCCAGCAGTAGGCCGGGTCAGAACTATGGCTACACCTTC. It yields the protein CASSRPGQNYGYTF.